The source of this T cell receptor beta chain is a study of blood T cell repertoires in COVID-19. TCRdb's table, derived via immunoSEQ multiplex PCR, lists solely in-frame clones and lacks some. In the table there are tens of thousands of clones, around 82% of which are singletons. This clone has only one observation. This CDR3 is built from 15 residues. V was cut by 5 bases and J by 6 bases, with 19 bases left in between. Germline assignment: CDR1 LGHDT and CDR2 YNNKEL (reference sequence). The chain carries TRBV3-1 (or the pseudogene TRBV3-2) and TRBJ1-1; no reliable D call. Sequenced input: peripheral blood. The TCR originated in a human donor in a cohort sampled during active COVID-19. The CDR3 here is CASSSEAPEPPEAFF. As DNA, the CDR3 is TGTGCCAGCAGCTCAGAGGCCCCCGAGCCTCCTGAAGCTTTCTTT.